This T cell receptor (beta chain) originates from a study of radiation and T cells in renal cell carcinoma. Here immunoSEQ multiplex PCR was the method, and the copy in TCRdb shows in-frame clones only, minus some. The sample holds approximately 92,000 clones, around four fifths seen once. This CDR3 spans 16 amino acids. V shed 4 bases and J shed 1 base, with 18 bases lying between them. CDR1 is SGDLS and CDR2 is YYNGEE in the germline V gene. Time point reported: blood 4 weeks post-SBRT, at nephrectomy. The treatment here: 15 Gy SBRT to primary tumor, nephrectomy 4 weeks later. Nephrectomy followed 15 Gy stereotactic body radiation by 4 weeks. The tumor was a clear cell renal cell carcinoma. Whole-study findings and limits: Baseline intratumoral clonotype presence is unknown without pretreatment biopsies. In blood, top tumor clones expanded by 2 weeks, shrinking by 4.

Points on this clone: Its target is unknown.

This TCR was sampled from a man aged 45-65 years with renal cell carcinoma. The sample in question was blood, obtained from a patient whose treatment included radiotherapy and nephrectomy. The chain carries TRBV9 and TRBJ2-7; D may be TRBD2 (6 bases). The CDR3 nucleotides are TGTGCCAGCAGCTCCTCTAGCGCGATACTTTCCTACGAGCAGTACTTC. Encoded protein: CASSSSSAILSYEQYF.